Listed here are 26 T cell receptor beta chains from one sample, sequenced in a study of shared clonotypes between healthy human individuals. Method: immunoSEQ multiplex PCR; TCRdb's copy keeps in-frame clones and lacks some. The sample lists approximately 320,000 clones, about nine tenths occurring once. Sequenced input: memory CD8+ T cells sorted from blood. Subset described: CD45RO+ cells pooled with CCR7-negative TemRA cells. These receptors were collected from a man aged 18 to 29 in good health.

The chain carries TRBV6-1 and TRBJ2-7; TRBD1 agrees at 10 bases. The CDR3 sequence is 19 residues long. Per germline, CDR1 MNHNS and CDR2 SASEGT. Trimming cost V 4 bases and J 3 bases; bases outside gene matches: 18. CDR3 in DNA: TGTGCCAGCAGTGGCACCGGGACAGGGGCAGAGTGGGGCAACTACGAGCAGTACTTC. Residues: CASSGTGTGAEWGNYEQYF.

The rearrangement joins TRBV7-2 to TRBJ2-3; D is unresolved. The V gene lost 5 bases and the J gene lost 5 bases, with 11 bases spanning the gap. The germline V gene has CDR1 SGHTA and CDR2 FQGNSA. The CDR3 is made up of 13 amino acids. The CDR3, as DNA: TGTGCCAGCAGCCCCAGAGATGGAGATACGCAGTATTTT. Translation: CASSPRDGDTQYF.

This clone was seen only a few times. The genes are TRBV7-6 and TRBJ2-1; D unclear. Trimming removed 5 bases at V and 3 bases at J, with 8 bases between. The CDR3 runs 13 residues. The germline V gene has CDR1 SGHVS and CDR2 FNYEAQ. CDR3 loop: CASSLSNYNEQFF. DNA for the CDR3: TGTGCCAGCAGCCTTTCTAACTACAATGAGCAGTTCTTC.

This sequence joins TRBV5-1 and TRBJ1-6; D unresolved. In germline, CDR1 is SGHRS, CDR2 YFSETQ. There are 18 residues in the CDR3. V was cut by 2 bases and J by 0 bases, with 15 bases left in between. The CDR3 spells CASSLSQHQSSYNSPLHF. The CDR3 DNA follows: TGCGCCAGCAGCTTATCCCAACACCAGAGCTCCTATAATTCACCCCTCCACTTT. Supplemented by reference TRBV5-1 and TRBJ1-6, the full variable domain reads KAGVTQTPRYLIKTRGQQVTLSCSPISGHRSVSWYQQTPGQGLQFLFEYFSETQRNKGNFPGRFSGRQFSNSRSEMNVSTLELGDSALYLCASSLSQHQSSYNSPLHFGNGTRLTVT.

This clone was recorded at least ten times. The chain recombines TRBV15 with TRBJ2-7, with D perhaps TRBD2 (5 bases). Trimming removed 3 bases from V and 0 bases from J, with 6 bases in between. CDR3 length: 13 amino acids. CDR1 is LNHNV and CDR2 is YYDKDF in the germline V gene (reference sequence). The CDR3 spells CATSSGVSYEQYF. CDR3 nucleotides: TGTGCCACCAGCAGCGGGGTCTCCTACGAGCAGTACTTC. The variable domain in full, with the rest retrieved from reference TRBV15 and TRBJ2-7, is DAMVIQNPRYQVTQFGKPVTLSCSQTLNHNVMYWYQQKSSQAPKLLFHYYDKDFNNEADTPDNFQSRRPNTSFCFLDIRSPGLGDTAMYLCATSSGVSYEQYFGPGTRLTVT.

This chain links TRBV28 with TRBJ2-7, with 7 bases aligning to TRBD1. Trimming at V came to 2 bases and at J to 4 bases, leaving 5 bases not matched to a gene. In germline, CDR1 is MDHEN, CDR2 SYDVKM. This CDR3 comprises 14 residues. DNA for the CDR3: TGTGCCAGCAGTTTACGGGGACAGACTTACGAGCAGTACTTC. It is translated as CASSLRGQTYEQYF.

The V gene is TRBV27, the J gene TRBJ2-1, with D tentatively TRBD2 (7 bases). The germline CDR1 and CDR2 sequences are MNHEY and SMNVEV (reference sequence). CDR3 size: 15 residues. V was trimmed by 3 bases and J by 5 bases, leaving 14 bases between them. CDR3 amino acids: CASSFGGLADNEQFF. The CDR3 bases are TGTGCCAGCAGTTTTGGGGGGCTAGCGGACAATGAGCAGTTCTTC.

In DNA form, the CDR3 reads TGCAGTGCCCGGGGGTTGGGGGCCCAGCATTTT. This sequence encodes CSARGLGAQHF. The rearrangement joins TRBV20-1 to TRBJ1-5; a weak D match, TRBD1 (5 bases). With 6 bases removed from V and 11 bases from J, the gap between germline ends came to 14 bases. This CDR3 is 11 amino acids long. Germline CDR1 is DFQATT and CDR2 is SNEGSKA (reference sequence).

The rearrangement uses TRBV27 and TRBJ2-7; D is perhaps TRBD1 or TRBD2 (6 bases each). V lost 8 bases and J 3 bases, leaving 14 bases between the germline ends. The CDR3 is 13 amino acids. Germline lookup yields CDR1 MNHEY and CDR2 SMNVEV (reference sequence). For the CDR3, the DNA is TGTGCCAGCGCGTGGGGGGCGGGCTACGAGCAGTACTTC. Translating it yields CASAWGAGYEQYF.

The V and J genes are TRBV28 and TRBJ2-7; 7 positions match TRBD1. CDR3 length: 16 residues. Germline CDR1 reads MDHEN; CDR2 reads SYDVKM. Trimming cost V 1 base and J 3 bases; bases outside gene matches: 9. The CDR3 sequence is CASSLSFGTDFYEQYF. The CDR3 coding sequence is TGTGCCAGCAGTTTATCTTTCGGGACAGACTTCTACGAGCAGTACTTC. The full variable domain, with the rest looked up from reference TRBV28 and TRBJ2-7, is DVKVTQSSRYLVKRTGEKVFLECVQDMDHENMFWYRQDPGLGLRLIYFSYDVKMKEKGDIPEGYSVSREKKERFSLILESASTNQTSMYLCASSLSFGTDFYEQYFGPGTRLTVT.

This clone was seen a single time. The gene calls are TRBV4-1 and TRBJ1-2, with TRBD1 matching over 8 bases. Germline trimming cut 4 bases from V and 7 bases from J; bases unmatched to any gene: 11. CDR3 length equals 15 residues. CDR1 is MGHRA, CDR2 YSYEKL, per germline. The CDR3 DNA sequence: TGCGCCAGCAGCCTGGGAGACAGGGGCGGTGGTGGCTACACCTTC. Its protein is CASSLGDRGGGGYTF.

The J gene is TRBJ2-7, the V gene TRBV7-6; possibly TRBD2 for D (5 bases). This CDR3 comprises 16 residues. Trimming removed 1 base at V and 1 base at J, with 14 bases between. Germline V gives CDR1 SGHVS, CDR2 FNYEAQ. CDR3 region: CASSLGPSGQSYEQYF. The CDR3 coding sequence is TGTGCCAGCAGCTTAGGGCCGAGCGGCCAATCCTACGAGCAGTACTTC.

This clone has only a few counts. The chain uses TRBV30 and TRBJ1-1; 9 bases fit TRBD1. Trimming cost V 1 base and J 0 bases; bases outside gene matches: 6. The CDR3 runs 16 residues. Germline V gives CDR1 GTSNPN, CDR2 SVGIG (reference sequence). CDR3 DNA: TGTGCCTGGAGTGCTCCGGGACAGGGCATGAACACTGAAGCTTTCTTT. This gives the protein CAWSAPGQGMNTEAFF.

This chain links TRBV28 with TRBJ1-5, with D perhaps matching TRBD1 (5 bases). Germline lookup yields CDR1 MDHEN and CDR2 SYDVKM. The V and J ends lost 2 bases and 6 bases respectively, with 11 bases between them. This CDR3 is built from 14 residues. Here the CDR3 DNA reads TGTGCCAGCAGTTTAAGGGCAGGGAGTCAGCCCCAGCATTTT. This encodes CASSLRAGSQPQHF.

This clone has just one count. The chain employs TRBV18 and TRBJ2-5; D assignment may be TRBD1 or TRBD2 (5 bases each). With 3 bases removed from V and 2 bases from J, the gap between germline ends came to 16 bases. The CDR3 consists of 16 residues. Per germline, CDR1 KGHSH and CDR2 LQKENI. In nucleotides, the CDR3 is TGTGCCAGCTCACCGGGACCGACCTTCTTTCAAGAGACCCAGTACTTC. Translating gives CASSPGPTFFQETQYF.

The V and J genes are TRBV5-8 and TRBJ2-2, with D perhaps TRBD1 (6 bases). Deletions cut 2 bases from V and 3 bases from J, with 11 bases between. This CDR3 is built from 15 residues. Germline CDR1 reads SGHTS; CDR2 reads YDEGEE. DNA of the CDR3: TGTGCCAGCAGCTTCTCACAGGGAGACACCGGGGAGCTGTTTTTT. Translation gives CASSFSQGDTGELFF. The variable domain in full, with the rest retrieved from reference TRBV5-8 and TRBJ2-2, is EAGVTQSPTHLIKTRGQQATLRCSPISGHTSVYWYQQALGLGLQFLLWYDEGEERNRGNFPPRFSGRQFPNYSSELNVNALELEDSALYLCASSFSQGDTGELFFGEGSRLTVL.

The chain recombines TRBV6-5 with TRBJ1-1; D may be TRBD1 (6 bases). The length of the CDR3 is 15 residues. Germline CDR1 reads MNHEY; CDR2 reads SVGAGI. Trimming removed 6 bases at V and 7 bases at J, with 21 bases between. The CDR3 protein is CASSLPNRAPGEAFF. DNA of the CDR3: TGTGCCAGCAGCTTGCCTAACAGGGCGCCGGGTGAAGCTTTCTTT.

The chain has TRBV30 and TRBJ2-2; D is undetermined. The CDR3 has 14 residues. Germline V gene sequence: CDR1 GTSNPN, CDR2 SVGIG (reference sequence). Trimming took 2 bases from V and 1 from J, leaving 8 bases between them. The DNA for the CDR3 is TGTGCCTGGAGTACCCCATTGAACACCGGGGAGCTGTTTTTT. Its translation: CAWSTPLNTGELFF. Full variable domain (missing parts from reference TRBV30 and TRBJ2-2): SQTIHQWPATLVQPVGSPLSLECTVEGTSNPNLYWYRQAAGRGLQLLFYSVGIGQISSEVPQNLSASRPQDRQFILSSKKLLLSDSGFYLCAWSTPLNTGELFFGEGSRLTVL.

The chain links TRBV15 to TRBJ1-2; D is ambiguous. The V gene lost 6 bases and the J gene lost 7 bases, with 15 bases spanning the gap. The length of the CDR3 is 13 residues. Germline V gene data show CDR1 as LNHNV and CDR2 as YYDKDF (reference sequence). CDR3 residues: CATRAGGGFGYTF. In nucleotides, the CDR3 is TGTGCCACCAGAGCAGGAGGAGGTTTTGGCTACACCTTC.

The rearrangement links TRBV10-3 to TRBJ2-1; D is possibly TRBD1 (5 bases). CDR3 length equals 14 residues. The V end was cut by 2 bases, the J end by 8 bases, with 13 bases between. Germline V gene lookup returns CDR1 ENHRY and CDR2 SYGVKD. The CDR3 DNA sequence: TGTGCCATCAGTGAGACCCCAGGGTCCTATGAGCAGTTCTTC. This encodes CAISETPGSYEQFF.

Concerning this clone: Different DNA sequences within this sample yield the same CDR3. V is TRBV7-2 and J is TRBJ2-7; 7 bases fit TRBD2. The CDR3 loop spans 14 amino acids. V lost 1 base and J lost 0; bases outside the gene matches: 0. CDR1 and CDR2 (germline): SGHTA, FQGNSA. The CDR3 DNA follows: TGTGCCAGCAGCTTAGGGACTAGCTCCTACGAGCAGTACTTC. Amino acids: CASSLGTSSYEQYF.

The chain couples TRBV6-1 to TRBJ2-7; possibly TRBD1 for D (6 bases). Trimming took 6 bases from V and 1 from J, leaving 7 bases between them. This CDR3 is 12 amino acids long. CDR1 and CDR2 (germline): MNHNS, SASEGT. In nucleotides, the CDR3 is TGTGCCAGCAGGGACAGATCCTACGAGCAGTACTTC. This gives the protein CASRDRSYEQYF.

This chain links TRBV14 with TRBJ2-7; D uncertain. CDR3 length equals 13 residues. The V gene lost 4 bases and the J gene lost 2 bases, with 9 bases spanning the gap. CDR1 is SGHDN, CDR2 FVKESK, per germline. CDR3: CASSRRYTYEQYF. CDR3 nucleotide sequence: TGTGCCAGCAGCCGAAGATACACCTACGAGCAGTACTTC.

The chain employs TRBV6-6 and TRBJ2-5; no definite D call. The CDR3 is made up of 15 amino acids. Germline V gene data show CDR1 as MNHNY and CDR2 as SVGAGI (reference sequence). The ends were cut back, 6 bases at V and 3 bases at J, with 17 bases in the middle. The CDR3 here is CASSRSRPVKETQYF. Written as DNA, the CDR3 is TGTGCCAGCAGCCGCTCCCGGCCTGTAAAAGAGACCCAGTACTTC.

This rearrangement joins TRBV19 to TRBJ2-7; D remains ambiguous. This CDR3 has 13 residues. V was clipped by 5 bases and J by 0 bases, with 8 bases between them. Germline lookup yields CDR1 LNHDA and CDR2 SQIVND (reference sequence). CDR3 nucleotide sequence: TGTGCCAGTAGTCCTGTGGACTCCTACGAGCAGTACTTC. It translates to CASSPVDSYEQYF. The whole variable domain, filled in from reference TRBV19 and TRBJ2-7, reads DGGITQSPKYLFRKEGQNVTLSCEQNLNHDAMYWYRQDPGQGLRLIYYSQIVNDFQKGDIAEGYSVSREKKESFPLTVTSAQKNPTAFYLCASSPVDSYEQYFGPGTRLTVT.

This chain uses TRBV10-3 with TRBJ2-3; 9 nucleotides match TRBD1. Losses at the gene ends were 5 bases for V and 2 bases for J; bases not matched to a gene: 2. The CDR3 totals 14 residues. Germline CDR1 and CDR2: ENHRY and SYGVKD. This CDR3 is CAISRTGVTDTQYF. As DNA, the CDR3 is TGTGCCATCAGTCGGACAGGGGTCACAGATACGCAGTATTTT.